This entry lists 32 T cell receptor beta chains sequenced from one sample in a study of neurological immune-mediated disorders. TCRdb passed the 5' RACE reads through MiXCR, listing each CDR3 protein once. The sample has 75,000 to 95,000 distinct CDR3 sequences, roughly a sixth seen once. Sequencing was performed on PBMCs. Receptors originate from a woman aged 40 to 50 in good health.

This clonotype was counted many times. The chain employs TRBV4-2 and TRBJ2-1; 8 bases match TRBD1. CDR1 and CDR2 (germline): LGHNA, YNFKEQ. V shed 0 bases and J 3 bases; nucleotides not matched to a gene: 7. The CDR3 is 17 amino acids. The CDR3, as DNA: TGTGCCAGCAGCCAAGATCAGGACAGGGCCGGCTACAATGAGCAGTTCTTC. Its translation: CASSQDQDRAGYNEQFF.

This clonotype has ten or more counts. The genes are TRBV6-1 and TRBJ1-2; D is unclear. The germline V gene encodes CDR1 MNHNS and CDR2 SASEGT. The CDR3 is made up of 12 amino acids. V dropped 10 bases and J dropped 7 bases, with 16 bases sitting between them. The CDR3 DNA reads as TGTGCCATCGATCGGGCCTTAAGTGGCTACACCTTC. Amino acids: CAIDRALSGYTF.

V is TRBV7-9 and J is TRBJ2-3, with 7 bases lining up with TRBD2. Germline V gene lookup returns CDR1 SEHNR and CDR2 FQNEAQ (reference sequence). After removal of 5 bases from V and 0 bases from J, the junction contained 8 bases not matched to a gene. The CDR3 has 16 amino acids. The CDR3 DNA follows: TGTGCCAGCAGCCGAACGCGGGGGACTAGCACAGATACGCAGTATTTT. Translation: CASSRTRGTSTDTQYF.

At least ten counts were recorded for this clonotype. The genes are TRBV20-1 and TRBJ2-5; D is unclear. The germline V gene has CDR1 DFQATT and CDR2 SNEGSKA (reference sequence). Trimming pared 1 base from V and 4 bases from J, leaving 13 bases between. CDR3 length equals 14 residues. The CDR3 DNA reads as TGCAGTGCTAGAGCCCCAGCTTTCGGAGAGACCCAGTACTTC. The encoded protein is CSARAPAFGETQYF.

This clonotype has a count of ten or more. The J gene is TRBJ2-5, the V gene TRBV5-5, with 10 nucleotides matching TRBD2. Germline V lookup: CDR1 SGHKS, CDR2 YYEKEE (reference sequence). Trimming removed 5 bases from V and 1 base from J; junction bases left unmatched: 11. This CDR3 is built from 17 residues. The CDR3 spells CASSKITSGMFQETQYF. The CDR3 DNA reads TGTGCCAGCAGTAAAATCACTAGCGGGATGTTCCAAGAGACCCAGTACTTC.

This clonotype occurred many times. This chain links TRBV7-8 with TRBJ2-5, with 7 bases that match TRBD1. Germline assignment: CDR1 SGHVS and CDR2 FQNEAQ. The CDR3 has 17 amino acids. The J segment lost 1 base and the V segment lost 5 bases, leaving 13 bases of the junction unmatched. Written as DNA, the CDR3 is TGTGCCAGCAGCCACACTCGCCGACAGGGTGGCCAAGAGACCCAGTACTTC. Amino acid sequence: CASSHTRRQGGQETQYF.

Remarks on this clonotype: This may stem from a read error, because a much larger clone lies one nucleotide away. The J gene is TRBJ2-5, the V gene TRBV20-1; 8 nucleotides align to TRBD1. Germline-derived CDR1 and CDR2 are DFQATT and SNEGSKA (reference sequence). V gave up 7 bases and J gave up 5 bases; unmatched junction bases: 12. This CDR3 region has 14 residues. The DNA of the CDR3 is TGCAGTGAGCAGGACAGGGTTCGTGTGGAGACCCAGTACTTC. It yields the protein CSEQDRVRVETQYF.

This clonotype was observed many times. The rearrangement links TRBV7-2 to TRBJ2-1; TRBD2 agrees at 9 bases. Losses at the gene ends were 0 bases for V and 4 bases for J; bases not matched to a gene: 4. This CDR3 is built from 16 residues. The germline gives CDR1 SGHTA, CDR2 FQGNSA. CDR3 sequence reads: CASSLALAGNYNEQFF. CDR3 coding DNA: TGTGCCAGCAGCTTAGCGCTAGCGGGGAATTACAATGAGCAGTTCTTC.

The chain combines TRBV6-5 with TRBJ1-3; tentative D call: TRBD1 (6 bases). This CDR3 is 17 amino acids long. Germline V gene lookup returns CDR1 MNHEY and CDR2 SVGAGI. Between the trimmed V and J ends, which lost 0 bases and 0 bases, there was a span of 12 bases. The CDR3 nucleotides are TGTGCCAGCAGTTACTCGGGGACATCGGTCTCTGGAAACACCATATATTTT. Translated, it gives CASSYSGTSVSGNTIYF.

The chain is built from TRBV25-1 and TRBJ2-1, with D possibly TRBD1 on 7 matching bases. V was shortened by 3 bases and J by 7 bases, with 13 bases between the two germline ends. The germline V gene encodes CDR1 MGHDK and CDR2 SYGVNS. This CDR3 contains 14 residues. The CDR3 protein is CASSEAGGPNEQFF. In DNA, the CDR3 is TGTGCCAGCAGTGAGGCAGGGGGGCCGAATGAGCAGTTCTTC.

The gene calls are TRBV2 and TRBJ2-6, with 8 bases matching TRBD1. CDR1 is SNHLY, CDR2 FYNNEI, per germline. CDR3 length: 15 amino acids. V gave up 6 bases and J gave up 1 base; unmatched junction bases: 2. The CDR3 DNA is TGTGCCAGCAGCAGGGGGCTGTCTGGGGCCAACGTCCTGACTTTC. Translation gives CASSRGLSGANVLTF. The whole variable domain, remainder taken from reference TRBV2 and TRBJ2-6, is EPEVTQTPSHQVTQMGQEVILRCVPISNHLYFYWYRQILGQKVEFLVSFYNNEISEKSEIFDDQFSVERPDGSNFTLKIRSTKLEDSAMYFCASSRGLSGANVLTFGAGSRLTVL.

This clonotype appeared a few times. The rearrangement links TRBV7-6 to TRBJ1-1; D gene uncertain. V lost 5 bases and J 4 bases, leaving 17 bases between the germline ends. Germline V lookup: CDR1 SGHVS, CDR2 FNYEAQ. There are 15 residues in the CDR3. CDR3 sequence (DNA): TGTGCCAGCAGCGACTATGCAGGATTTGGCACTGAAGCTTTCTTT. The encoded protein is CASSDYAGFGTEAFF.

This clonotype showed up many times. The chain recombines TRBV20-1 with TRBJ2-7, with 11 bases that match TRBD1. Germline trimming cut 0 bases from V and 6 bases from J; bases unmatched to any gene: 4. Germline CDR1 and CDR2: DFQATT and SNEGSKA (reference sequence). The length of the CDR3 is 14 residues. DNA of the CDR3: TGCAGTGCTAGAGACGGACAGGGGGCGGGCGAGCAGTACTTC. Amino acids: CSARDGQGAGEQYF.

A note on this clonotype: Being one base from a much bigger clone, this may be a read error. Because the CDR3's place on the DNA is in doubt, the DNA is left out and the CDR3 is given as listed by TCRdb. The rearrangement links TRBV12-3 or TRBV12-4 to TRBJ1-1. With termini counted, the CDR3 has 17 amino acids. The CDR3 sequence is CASILGWPTKVPYEAFF.

This clonotype was observed at least ten times. This rearrangement joins TRBV7-2 to TRBJ1-4; possible D gene TRBD1, 6 bases. There are 15 residues in the CDR3. Trimming took off 4 bases at V and 8 bases at J, with 17 bases between the two ends. Germline values: CDR1 SGHTA, CDR2 FQGNSA. Written as DNA, the CDR3 is TGTGCCAGCAGCTCATCCGGGACAATGGAAGAAAAACTGTTTTTT. This gives the protein CASSSSGTMEEKLFF.

Ten or more counts support this clonotype. DNA of the CDR3: TGTGCCTCCCTAGCCCCGGGGGGGACAGATACGCAGTATTTT. It encodes CASLAPGGTDTQYF. The chain links TRBV10-3 to TRBJ2-3; 8 nucleotides agree with TRBD2. The germline V gene has CDR1 ENHRY and CDR2 SYGVKD. V shed 11 bases, J shed 3 bases, and the junction held 10 bases outside the gene matches. The CDR3 is 14 residues long.

This clonotype was seen at least ten times. This chain joins TRBV2 and TRBJ2-2, with D unresolved. The V end lost 2 bases, the J end lost 6 bases, and 7 bases lay between the germline ends. Germline CDR1 SNHLY, CDR2 FYNNEI. The CDR3 runs 13 residues. In nucleotides, the CDR3 is TGTGCCAGCAGTGAACATGTTTCCGGGGAGCTGTTTTTT. Protein sequence: CASSEHVSGELFF.

This clonotype was detected ten times or more. This sequence joins TRBV9 and TRBJ1-2; 11 nucleotides line up with TRBD1. The CDR3 covers 14 residues. From germline, CDR1 is SGDLS and CDR2 YYNGEE. The V segment lost 3 bases and the J segment 7 bases; nucleotides outside the gene matches: 5. This CDR3 reads CASSAGQGVGGYTF. The CDR3 DNA sequence: TGTGCCAGCAGCGCGGGACAGGGGGTCGGTGGCTACACCTTC. Filled out from reference TRBV9 and TRBJ1-2, the complete variable domain reads DSGVTQTPKHLITATGQRVTLRCSPRSGDLSVYWYQQSLDQGLQFLIQYYNGEERAKGNILERFSAQQFPDLHSELNLSSLELGDSALYFCASSAGQGVGGYTFGSGTRLTVV.

V is TRBV29-1 and J is TRBJ2-2, with 10 bases matching TRBD1. The CDR3 extends over 13 amino acids. The junction had 6 bases not matched to a gene; V was cut back by 7 bases and J by 7 bases. Germline V lookup: CDR1 SQVTM, CDR2 ANQGSEA. The DNA for the CDR3 is TGCAGCGGGGGACAGGGGAAAGGCGGGGAGCTGTTTTTT. As protein: CSGGQGKGGELFF.

V is TRBV12-3 or TRBV12-4 and J is TRBJ2-3; 9 positions match TRBD1. The V segment lost 4 bases and the J segment 5 bases; nucleotides outside the gene matches: 13. The CDR3 is made up of 17 amino acids. CDR3 nucleotides: TGTGCCAGCAGTTCACGATCGACAGGGGGGCTTGGAGATACGCAGTATTTT. It codes for CASSSRSTGGLGDTQYF.

The sample holds many counts of this clonotype. The rearrangement links TRBV20-1 to TRBJ2-2, with TRBD2 identical over 11 bases. Germline CDR1 is DFQATT and CDR2 is SNEGSKA (reference sequence). The CDR3 length is 15 residues. Trimming cost V 5 bases and J 4 bases; bases outside gene matches: 6. CDR3 DNA sequence: TGCAGTGCTCCGACTAGCGGGGATTTCACCGGGGAGCTGTTTTTT. Protein sequence: CSAPTSGDFTGELFF.

CDR3 DNA: TGTGCCAGCAGTTTTAAGGCAGGGGGCGCGGGCTACACCTTC. This sequence encodes CASSFKAGGAGYTF. The chain has TRBV27 and TRBJ1-2; 8 nucleotides match TRBD1. CDR1 and CDR2 from the germline V gene are MNHEY and SMNVEV (reference sequence). The V segment lost 3 bases and the J segment 8 bases; nucleotides outside the gene matches: 8. There are 14 residues in the CDR3.

At least ten counts were recorded for this clonotype. The chain couples TRBV10-3 to TRBJ2-3; D remains ambiguous. Trimming removed 6 bases at V and 1 base at J, with 14 bases between. Germline loops: CDR1 ENHRY, CDR2 SYGVKD. CDR3 length equals 15 residues. The CDR3, as DNA: TGTGCCATCAGCATCGGCCAGCTCGGCACAGATACGCAGTATTTT. Amino acids: CAISIGQLGTDTQYF.

This clonotype has ten or more counts. V usage is TRBV2 and J usage is TRBJ1-4; 9 nucleotides agree with TRBD1. The germline V gene encodes CDR1 SNHLY and CDR2 FYNNEI. This CDR3 spans 13 amino acids. V was clipped by 8 bases and J by 6 bases; unmatched bases: 4. The CDR3 reads CASARQGDEKLFF. The DNA of the CDR3 is TGTGCCAGCGCCAGACAGGGGGATGAAAAACTGTTTTTT.

In its sample, this clonotype was seen many times. The CDR3 reads CASSLETSGGTDTQYF. CDR3 bases: TGTGCCAGCAGCTTGGAGACTAGCGGGGGCACAGATACGCAGTATTTT. The V gene is TRBV5-5, the J gene TRBJ2-3; 11 bases are a match to TRBD2. The V segment lost 0 bases and the J segment 1 base; nucleotides outside the gene matches: 1. The CDR3 loop spans 16 amino acids. Looked up from germline, CDR1 is SGHKS and CDR2 is YYEKEE (reference sequence).

This clonotype was observed many times. J is TRBJ1-2 and V is TRBV20-1; perhaps TRBD1 as D (6 bases). The CDR3 contains 12 residues. V was cut by 6 bases and J by 8 bases, with 16 bases left in between. Germline V lookup: CDR1 DFQATT, CDR2 SNEGSKA (reference sequence). The CDR3 nucleotides are TGCAGTGCAGTCAGGACAGCGGGGGGCTACACCTTC. It yields the protein CSAVRTAGGYTF.

This clonotype was seen many times. The J gene is TRBJ1-2, the V gene TRBV7-9, with D uncertain. V dropped 1 base and J dropped 6 bases, with 12 bases sitting between them. Germline V gene data show CDR1 as SEHNR and CDR2 as FQNEAQ (reference sequence). CDR3 size: 14 residues. This CDR3 reads CASSLVAGLHGYTF. The CDR3, as DNA: TGTGCCAGCAGCTTAGTTGCGGGTCTGCATGGCTACACCTTC.

In the case of this clonotype: A much larger clone sits a single nucleotide away, making a read error possible. The chain is built from TRBV10-2 and TRBJ1-1; D is undetermined. Trimming left V 6 bases short and J 6 bases short, with 14 bases between. The germline V gene encodes CDR1 WSHSY and CDR2 SAAADI. The CDR3 is made up of 13 amino acids. CDR3 protein: CASRRRRQAEAFF. For the CDR3, the DNA is TGCGCCAGCAGGCGCAGAAGGCAGGCTGAAGCTTTCTTT.

This clonotype was found many times. This chain connects TRBV5-1 to TRBJ1-3; the D is unclear. Per the germline V gene, CDR1 is SGHRS and CDR2 is YFSETQ. CDR3 length: 14 amino acids. Trimming shortened V by 2 bases and J by 0 bases, and 6 bases separated the two germline ends. The DNA of the CDR3 is TGCGCCAGCAGCTTTGGCAGCTCTGGAAACACCATATATTTT. It specifies CASSFGSSGNTIYF.

This clonotype was seen many times. The genes are TRBV20-1 and TRBJ2-1; TRBD2 is a possible D gene (6 bases). The CDR3 has 15 amino acids. CDR1 is DFQATT, CDR2 SNEGSKA, per germline (reference sequence). V was clipped by 4 bases and J by 1 base, with 14 bases between them. The CDR3 loop reads CSATSGTLSYNEQFF. The CDR3 nucleotides are TGCAGTGCTACTTCCGGGACTTTATCCTACAATGAGCAGTTCTTC.

This clonotype showed up many times. J is TRBJ2-3 and V is TRBV7-2, with D hard to call. From germline, CDR1 is SGHTA and CDR2 FQGNSA. The CDR3 is made up of 13 amino acids. The V end lost 6 bases, the J end lost 0 bases, and 7 bases lay between the germline ends. CDR3 in DNA: TGTGCCAGCAGATACCTTAGCACAGATACGCAGTATTTT. It is translated as CASRYLSTDTQYF.

This clonotype occurred many times. V usage is TRBV12-3 or TRBV12-4 and J usage is TRBJ2-3; possibly TRBD2 for D (5 bases). The V and J ends lost 4 bases and 2 bases respectively, with 10 bases between them. The CDR3 length is 14 residues. CDR3 loop: CASSSGLLTDTQYF. The CDR3 coding sequence is TGTGCCAGCAGTTCCGGACTTCTCACAGATACGCAGTATTTT.